The 28 T cell receptor beta chains given below trace back to one sample, sequenced in a study of blood T cell repertoires in COVID-19. Profiled with immunoSEQ multiplex PCR; TCRdb holds only in-frame clones, not every one. Here the sample spans 400,000 to 450,000 clones, 90% being singletons. The source material was PBMCs or T cells enriched from blood (not recorded which). Receptors were obtained from a man aged 18 to 29 who had recovered from COVID-19.

CDR3 nucleotides: TGTGCCAGCAGCGCGGGACAGGGGAAGTCTGGAAACACCATATATTTT. This translates into CASSAGQGKSGNTIYF. V gene TRBV11-3 combines with J gene TRBJ1-3, with 10 nucleotides matching TRBD1. This CDR3 spans 16 amino acids. With V trimmed by 5 bases and J by 1 base, 5 bases remained unmatched. Germline lookup yields CDR1 SGHNT and CDR2 YENEEA.

The chain carries TRBV5-6 and TRBJ1-2, with a weak D call TRBD1 (5 bases). The CDR3 sequence is 14 residues long. Between the trimmed V and J ends, which lost 2 bases and 8 bases, there was a span of 16 bases. From germline, CDR1 is SGHDT and CDR2 YYEEEE. CDR3 residues: CASSFTGFVSGYTF. The CDR3 nucleotides read TGTGCCAGCAGCTTCACAGGTTTTGTAAGCGGCTACACCTTC.

The V call is TRBV7-8, the J call TRBJ1-4, with unresolved D. The V gene lost 2 bases and the J gene lost 4 bases, with 14 bases spanning the gap. Germline V gives CDR1 SGHVS, CDR2 FQNEAQ. The CDR3 is 16 residues long. CDR3 nucleotides: TGTGCCAGCAGCTTATATCGGGATATGAGTAATGAAAAACTGTTTTTT. Residues: CASSLYRDMSNEKLFF.

The chain couples TRBV28 to TRBJ1-5; 9 nucleotides agree with TRBD1. This CDR3 has 16 residues. The V and J ends lost 6 bases and 1 base, in that order; junction bases with no gene match: 7. Germline CDR1 MDHEN, CDR2 SYDVKM. The CDR3 DNA reads TGTGCCAGCAGATATGGGACAGGGTCGAGCAATCAGCCCCAGCATTTT. This codes for CASRYGTGSSNQPQHF.

This clone was found once. This chain uses TRBV2 with TRBJ2-1; maybe TRBD2 (6 bases). From germline, CDR1 is SNHLY and CDR2 FYNNEI. The V end was cut by 4 bases, the J end by 7 bases, with 14 bases between. CDR3 length: 14 residues. For the CDR3, the DNA is TGTGCCAGCAGTGTGGAGGGCCCCGGGAATGAGCAGTTCTTC. Amino acids: CASSVEGPGNEQFF.

The rearrangement joins TRBV23-1 to TRBJ1-2, with 7 bases identical to TRBD1. TRBV23-1 is flagged as an ORF with uncertain function. J lost 4 bases, V lost 4 bases, and 3 bases had no gene match. The CDR3 totals 13 residues. CDR3 in amino acids: CASSLDRVYGYTF. CDR3 coding DNA: TGCGCCAGCAGTCTTGACAGGGTCTATGGCTACACCTTC.

This clone was seen a single time. The chain is built from TRBV28 and TRBJ1-2; 8 nucleotides align to TRBD1. The CDR3 is 12 residues long. Per germline, CDR1 MDHEN and CDR2 SYDVKM. With V trimmed by 5 bases and J by 8 bases, 4 bases remained unmatched. The CDR3, as DNA: TGTGCCAGCAGTCAGGGGGCGTACGGCTACACCTTC. This gives the protein CASSQGAYGYTF.

The V call is TRBV4-1, the J call TRBJ1-2, with D uncertain. The CDR3 covers 13 residues. Germline V gene data show CDR1 as MGHRA and CDR2 as YSYEKL. V dropped 0 bases and J dropped 4 bases, with 6 bases sitting between them. The CDR3 spells CASSQDLLYGYTF. CDR3 in DNA: TGCGCCAGCAGCCAAGATCTCCTCTATGGCTACACCTTC.

The chain links TRBV27 to TRBJ2-7, with 7 bases fitting TRBD2. Germline V gene sequence: CDR1 MNHEY, CDR2 SMNVEV (reference sequence). V was clipped by 6 bases and J by 3 bases; unmatched bases: 14. There are 16 residues in the CDR3. The CDR3 loop reads CASRGLSGKGNYEQYF. Here the CDR3 DNA reads TGTGCCAGCAGAGGGTTAAGCGGGAAAGGTAACTACGAGCAGTACTTC.

V is TRBV19 and J is TRBJ1-1; 9 bases are a match to TRBD1. Germline assignment: CDR1 LNHDA and CDR2 SQIVND (reference sequence). V trimming: 4 bases; J trimming: 7 bases; junction bases outside the gene matches: 10. The CDR3 totals 15 residues. The CDR3 region has the DNA TGTGCCAGTAGTACTTCCCCAGACAGGGGGGATGAAGCTTTCTTT. The encoded protein is CASSTSPDRGDEAFF.

The J gene is TRBJ2-3, the V gene TRBV5-1; D is perhaps TRBD2 (6 bases). Germline CDR1 and CDR2: SGHRS and YFSETQ. Trimming took 0 bases from V and 3 from J, leaving 14 bases between them. The CDR3 is made up of 16 amino acids. The DNA for the CDR3 is TGCGCCAGCAGCTTGGCCGGGCGGGACGGGACAGATACGCAGTATTTT. Translating gives CASSLAGRDGTDTQYF.

J is TRBJ1-1 and V is TRBV20-1; D call uncertain. V lost 2 bases to trimming and J lost 7 bases, with 5 bases between them. Germline assignment: CDR1 DFQATT and CDR2 SNEGSKA (reference sequence). This CDR3 comprises 10 residues. DNA for the CDR3: TGCAGTGCTAGACGTTTTGAAGCTTTCTTT. Its protein is CSARRFEAFF.

J is TRBJ1-5 and V is TRBV10-1; 8 bases fit TRBD1. Looked up from germline, CDR1 is WNHNN and CDR2 is SYGVQD (reference sequence). The ends lost 9 bases at V and 15 bases at J; junction bases unmatched: 7. This CDR3 comprises 10 residues. Here the CDR3 reads CARPFDRGHF. In DNA form, the CDR3 reads TGCGCCAGACCTTTTGACAGGGGGCATTTT.

J is TRBJ2-1 and V is TRBV9; 7 positions match TRBD2. The germline V gene encodes CDR1 SGDLS and CDR2 YYNGEE. The CDR3 is 16 amino acids. J lost 3 bases, V lost 0 bases, and 6 bases had no gene match. The CDR3 DNA is TGTGCCAGCAGCGTAGGAACCGCGGGGGACTACAATGAGCAGTTCTTC. Its translation is CASSVGTAGDYNEQFF.

The chain joins TRBV30 to TRBJ1-1; perhaps TRBD1 as D (5 bases). The CDR3 covers 13 residues. Germline V lookup: CDR1 GTSNPN, CDR2 SVGIG (reference sequence). V was trimmed by 2 bases and J by 6 bases, leaving 13 bases between them. The CDR3 nucleotides read TGTGCCTGGAGTCGGGGGGTTGTTGCTGAAGCTTTCTTT. Translating it yields CAWSRGVVAEAFF.

Points on this clone: Other DNA sequences in this sample translate to the same CDR3. The J gene is TRBJ1-2, the V gene TRBV12-3 or TRBV12-4, with D possibly being TRBD1 (5 bases). The CDR3 covers 12 residues. Deletions cut 4 bases from V and 7 bases from J, with 10 bases between. The CDR3 DNA is TGTGCCAGCAGTTCTGACGGGGGTGGCTACACCTTC. Encoded protein: CASSSDGGGYTF.

The rearrangement uses TRBV6-5 and TRBJ2-5; tentatively, D is TRBD2 (6 bases). Trimming removed 5 bases at V and 3 bases at J, with 10 bases between. Germline V lookup: CDR1 MNHEY, CDR2 SVGAGI. This CDR3 has 13 amino acids. CDR3 residues: CASSMRDEETQYF. CDR3 bases: TGTGCCAGCAGTATGCGGGACGAAGAGACCCAGTACTTC.

This chain uses TRBV12-3 or TRBV12-4 with TRBJ1-1; D is perhaps TRBD1 (6 bases). This CDR3 contains 12 residues. V was clipped by 6 bases and J by 10 bases, with 15 bases between them. This CDR3 reads CASRTDRRGAFF. The CDR3 DNA is TGTGCCAGCAGAACCGACAGGCGCGGAGCTTTCTTT.

The chain carries TRBV3-1 (or the pseudogene TRBV3-2) and TRBJ1-6; perhaps TRBD1 as D (5 bases). V was cut by 1 base and J by 2 bases, with 12 bases left in between. Germline lookup yields CDR1 LGHDT and CDR2 YNNKEL (reference sequence). This CDR3 comprises 17 residues. CDR3 in amino acids: CASSQGDSGTYNSPLHF. CDR3 in DNA: TGTGCCAGCAGCCAAGGTGACAGTGGCACCTATAATTCACCCCTCCACTTT.

This chain connects TRBV9 to TRBJ1-3; TRBD1 matches at 7 bases. CDR3 size: 15 residues. Germline lookup yields CDR1 SGDLS and CDR2 YYNGEE. The ends lost 2 bases at V and 2 bases at J; junction bases unmatched: 4. The CDR3, as DNA: TGTGCCAGCAGCGTTGTAGGGACAGCTGGAAACACCATATATTTT. As protein: CASSVVGTAGNTIYF.

This chain uses TRBV11-2 with TRBJ2-5, with 7 nucleotides matching TRBD2. Germline assignment: CDR1 SGHAT and CDR2 FQNNGV. CDR3 length: 13 residues. The V gene end was trimmed by 2 bases and the J gene end by 5 bases; junction bases not matched to a gene: 2. The CDR3 sequence is CASSLMGGETQYF. CDR3 DNA: TGTGCCAGCAGCTTAATGGGGGGGGAGACCCAGTACTTC.

The CDR3 protein is CASSSRSTEAFF. CDR3 nucleotides: TGTGCCAGTAGTTCCCGTTCCACTGAAGCTTTCTTT. The chain couples TRBV19 to TRBJ1-1; D is undetermined. The germline V gene encodes CDR1 LNHDA and CDR2 SQIVND (reference sequence). The CDR3 is 12 amino acids. Trimming left V 5 bases short and J 4 bases short, with 8 bases between.

The chain combines TRBV5-4 with TRBJ1-4; D is unresolved. Germline V gene data show CDR1 as SGHNT and CDR2 as YYREEE (reference sequence). The ends were cut back, 1 base at V and 5 bases at J, with 6 bases in the middle. CDR3 size: 13 residues. The CDR3 DNA reads TGTGCCAGCAGCTTGAGCCCCAATGAAAAACTGTTTTTT. This sequence encodes CASSLSPNEKLFF. The whole variable domain, filled in from reference TRBV5-4 and TRBJ1-4, reads ETGVTQSPTHLIKTRGQQVTLRCSSQSGHNTVSWYQQALGQGPQFIFQYYREEENGRGNFPPRFSGLQFPNYSSELNVNALELDDSALYLCASSLSPNEKLFFGSGTQLSVL.

The chain has TRBV7-2 and TRBJ2-7; the D is unclear. Deletions cut 0 bases from V and 0 bases from J, with 9 bases between. CDR3 length equals 15 residues. Germline CDR1 SGHTA, CDR2 FQGNSA. The CDR3 bases are TGTGCCAGCAGCTTAGCCCCTGGCAGCTCCTACGAGCAGTACTTC. It encodes CASSLAPGSSYEQYF.

CDR3: CSVRGGVPYEQYF. The CDR3 DNA reads as TGCAGCGTAAGGGGGGGCGTCCCCTACGAGCAGTACTTC. The V call is TRBV29-1, the J call TRBJ2-7; tentative D call: TRBD2 (7 bases). V lost 6 bases to trimming and J lost 2 bases, with 14 bases between them. The germline V gene has CDR1 SQVTM and CDR2 ANQGSEA. This CDR3 contains 13 residues.

The CDR3 reads CASGRHTSTDTQYF. CDR3 DNA sequence: TGTGCTAGTGGGCGGCATACTAGCACAGATACGCAGTATTTT. The genes are TRBV12-5 and TRBJ2-3; D is unclear. CDR3 length: 14 residues. Trimming cost V 6 bases and J 0 bases, with 10 bases left between them. CDR1 and CDR2 (germline): LGHNT, FRNRAP.

The chain combines TRBV5-1 with TRBJ2-7; 9 bases match TRBD1. The germline V gene encodes CDR1 SGHRS and CDR2 YFSETQ. This CDR3 has 14 amino acids. J lost 5 bases, V lost 3 bases, and 6 bases had no gene match. CDR3 residues: CASSSGQGLHEQYF. In DNA, the CDR3 is TGCGCCAGCAGCTCGGGACAGGGTTTACACGAGCAGTACTTC.

This rearrangement joins TRBV5-4 to TRBJ2-7, with 8 bases fitting TRBD2. The germline CDR1 and CDR2 sequences are SGHNT and YYREEE (reference sequence). This CDR3 contains 15 residues. V trimming: 2 bases; J trimming: 0 bases; junction bases outside the gene matches: 4. CDR3 region: CASSLSGSPSYEQYF. CDR3 coding DNA: TGTGCCAGCAGCTTAAGCGGGAGCCCCTCCTACGAGCAGTACTTC.